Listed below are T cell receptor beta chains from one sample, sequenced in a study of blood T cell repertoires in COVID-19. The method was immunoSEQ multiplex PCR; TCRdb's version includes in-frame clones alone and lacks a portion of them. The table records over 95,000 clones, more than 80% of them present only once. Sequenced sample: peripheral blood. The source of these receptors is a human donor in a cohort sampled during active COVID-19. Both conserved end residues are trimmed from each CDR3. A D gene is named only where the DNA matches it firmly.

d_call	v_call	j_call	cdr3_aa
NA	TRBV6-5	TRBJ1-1	ASSTGRGAF
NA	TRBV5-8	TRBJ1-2	ASSLRGIYYGYT
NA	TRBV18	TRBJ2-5	ASSPSQETQY
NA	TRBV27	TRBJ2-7	ASSRNREISYEQY
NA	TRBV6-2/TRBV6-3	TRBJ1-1	ASSRAGTMNTEAF
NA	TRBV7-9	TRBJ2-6	ASRLGQTSGANVLT
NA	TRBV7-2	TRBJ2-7	ASSFSSPEQY
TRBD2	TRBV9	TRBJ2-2	ASSVGLAGAWRGELF
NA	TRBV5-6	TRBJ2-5	ASSSQGSTRETQY
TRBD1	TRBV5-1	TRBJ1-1	ASSPGQGAWMNTEAF
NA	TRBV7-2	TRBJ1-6	ASSLRESVNSPLH
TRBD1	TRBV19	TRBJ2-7	ASTGNGAGGGEQY
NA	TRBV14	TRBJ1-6	ATRGGVITPLH
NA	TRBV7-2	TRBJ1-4	ASRLGIWDEKLF
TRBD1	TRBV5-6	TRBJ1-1	ASSIYRAGGKAEAF
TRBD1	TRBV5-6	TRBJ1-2	ASRARDRDYT
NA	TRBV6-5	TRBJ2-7	ASSYSPGFVYEQY
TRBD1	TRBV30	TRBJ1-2	AWSPGTASFWPYDGYT
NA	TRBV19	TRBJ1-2	ASSIVIGGDGNYGYT
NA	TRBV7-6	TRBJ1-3	ASSYRGGDSGNTIY
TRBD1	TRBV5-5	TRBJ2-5	ASSFSAPGQGPQETQY
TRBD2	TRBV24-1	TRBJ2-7	ATSDLGLGGYEQY
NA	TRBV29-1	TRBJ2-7	SVVAGKGEQY
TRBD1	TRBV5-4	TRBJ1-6	ASSYDRARNSPLH
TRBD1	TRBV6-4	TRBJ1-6	ASSDQGQGHSPLH
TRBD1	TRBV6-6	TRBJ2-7	ASSYSGQGGYEQY
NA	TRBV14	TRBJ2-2	ASSKFTGYTGELF
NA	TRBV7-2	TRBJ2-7	ASSLDGSGGIYEQY
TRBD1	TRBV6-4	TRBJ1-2	ASSDSGTGKGDGYT
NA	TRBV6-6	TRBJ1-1	ASYGQTNTEAF
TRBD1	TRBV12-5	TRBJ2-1	ASGSALGLQGGSYNEQF
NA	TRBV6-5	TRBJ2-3	ATHNPSTDTQY
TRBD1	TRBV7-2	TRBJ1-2	ASSFHRDRAHYGYT
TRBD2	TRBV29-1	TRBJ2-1	SAARGSGVDNEQF
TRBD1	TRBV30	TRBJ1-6	AHTGASSNSPLH
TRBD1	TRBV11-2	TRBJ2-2	ASRPNLGTVNTGELF
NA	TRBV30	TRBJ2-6	AWSVGSNPGANVLT
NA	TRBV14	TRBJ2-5	ASSQGVGETQY
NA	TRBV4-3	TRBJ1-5	ASSQDRAGQQPQH
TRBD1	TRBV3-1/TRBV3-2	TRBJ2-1	ASSQQGAGEQF
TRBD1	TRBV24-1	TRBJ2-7	ATSNSRDRGHLQAYEQY
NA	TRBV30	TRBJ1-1	AWSRTVTVNEAF
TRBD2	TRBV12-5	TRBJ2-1	ASGLEHGTSGRNEQF
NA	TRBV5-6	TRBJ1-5	ASSLTQQSYSNQPQH
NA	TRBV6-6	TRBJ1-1	ASKAEGSMNTEAF
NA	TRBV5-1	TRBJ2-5	ASIHGWRGAQETQY
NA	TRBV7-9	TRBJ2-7	ASSPKSDRFTSYEQY
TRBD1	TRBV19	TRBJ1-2	ASSNRTGGYGYT
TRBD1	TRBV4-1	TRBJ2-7	ASSQIPGQAYSYTYEQY
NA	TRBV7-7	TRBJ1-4	ASSLTSGFNEKLF
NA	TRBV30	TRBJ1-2	AWHRNSFAYGYT
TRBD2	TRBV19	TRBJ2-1	ASSILAGGVNNEQF
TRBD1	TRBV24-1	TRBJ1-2	ATSDRTGEGYGYT